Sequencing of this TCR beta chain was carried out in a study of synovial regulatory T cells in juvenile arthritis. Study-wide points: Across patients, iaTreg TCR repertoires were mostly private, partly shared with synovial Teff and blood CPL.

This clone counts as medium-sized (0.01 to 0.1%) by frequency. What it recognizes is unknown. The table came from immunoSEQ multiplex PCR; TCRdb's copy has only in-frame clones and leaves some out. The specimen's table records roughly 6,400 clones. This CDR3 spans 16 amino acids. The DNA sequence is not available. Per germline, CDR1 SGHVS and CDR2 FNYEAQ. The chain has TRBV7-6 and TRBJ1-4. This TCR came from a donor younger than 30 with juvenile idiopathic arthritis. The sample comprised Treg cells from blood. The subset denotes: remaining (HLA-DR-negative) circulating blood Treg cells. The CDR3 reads CASSLTSWGGGEKLFF.